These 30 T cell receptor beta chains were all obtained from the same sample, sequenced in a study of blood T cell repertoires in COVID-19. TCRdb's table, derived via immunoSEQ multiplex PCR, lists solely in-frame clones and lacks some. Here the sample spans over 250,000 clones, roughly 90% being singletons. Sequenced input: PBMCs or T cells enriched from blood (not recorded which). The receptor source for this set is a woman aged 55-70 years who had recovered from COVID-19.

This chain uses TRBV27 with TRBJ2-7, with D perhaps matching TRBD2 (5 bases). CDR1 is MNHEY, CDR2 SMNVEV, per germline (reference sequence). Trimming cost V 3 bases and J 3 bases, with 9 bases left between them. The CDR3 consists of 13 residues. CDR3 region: CASSFLAGYEQYF. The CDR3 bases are TGTGCCAGCAGTTTTCTAGCTGGCTACGAGCAGTACTTC.

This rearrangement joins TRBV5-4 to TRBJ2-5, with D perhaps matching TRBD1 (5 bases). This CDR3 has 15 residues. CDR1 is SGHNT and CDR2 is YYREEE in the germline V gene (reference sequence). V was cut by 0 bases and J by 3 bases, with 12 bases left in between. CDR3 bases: TGTGCCAGCAGCTTGGAGGGGTATAGAGAAGAGACCCAGTACTTC. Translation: CASSLEGYREETQYF.

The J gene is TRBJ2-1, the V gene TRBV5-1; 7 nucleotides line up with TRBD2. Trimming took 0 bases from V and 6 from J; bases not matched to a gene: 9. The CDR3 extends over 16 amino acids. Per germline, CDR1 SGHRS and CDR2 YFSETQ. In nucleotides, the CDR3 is TGCGCCAGCAGCTTGGCCCAACTAGCGATCGGCAATGAGCAGTTCTTC. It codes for CASSLAQLAIGNEQFF.

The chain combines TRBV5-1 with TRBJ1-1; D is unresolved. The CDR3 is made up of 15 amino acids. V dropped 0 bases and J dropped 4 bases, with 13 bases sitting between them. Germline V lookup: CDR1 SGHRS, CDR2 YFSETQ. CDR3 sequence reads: CASSLGSLVGTEAFF. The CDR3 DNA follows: TGCGCCAGCAGCTTGGGGAGCTTGGTGGGCACTGAAGCTTTCTTT. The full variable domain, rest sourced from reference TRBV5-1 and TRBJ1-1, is KAGVTQTPRYLIKTRGQQVTLSCSPISGHRSVSWYQQTPGQGLQFLFEYFSETQRNKGNFPGRFSGRQFSNSRSEMNVSTLELGDSALYLCASSLGSLVGTEAFFGQGTRLTVV.

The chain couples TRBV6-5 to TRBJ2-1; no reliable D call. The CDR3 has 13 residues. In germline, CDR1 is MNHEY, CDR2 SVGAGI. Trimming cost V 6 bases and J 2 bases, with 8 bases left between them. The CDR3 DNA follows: TGTGCCAGCAGACTCGACACCTACAATGAGCAGTTCTTC. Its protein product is CASRLDTYNEQFF.

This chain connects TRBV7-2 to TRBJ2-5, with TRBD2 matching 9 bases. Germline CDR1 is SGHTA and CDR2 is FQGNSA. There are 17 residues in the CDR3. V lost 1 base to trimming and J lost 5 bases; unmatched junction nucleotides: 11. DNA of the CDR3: TGTGCCAGCAGCTTAGAAGCCCCGCGGGGGGGCGGGGAGACCCAGTACTTC. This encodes CASSLEAPRGGGETQYF.

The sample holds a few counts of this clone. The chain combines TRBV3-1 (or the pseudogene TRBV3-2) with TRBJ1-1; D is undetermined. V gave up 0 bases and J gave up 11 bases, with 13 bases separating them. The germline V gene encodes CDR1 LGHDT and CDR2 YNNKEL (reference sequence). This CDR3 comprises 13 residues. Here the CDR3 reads CASSQDLNGAAFF. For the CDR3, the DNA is TGTGCCAGCAGCCAAGACCTAAACGGTGCTGCTTTCTTT.

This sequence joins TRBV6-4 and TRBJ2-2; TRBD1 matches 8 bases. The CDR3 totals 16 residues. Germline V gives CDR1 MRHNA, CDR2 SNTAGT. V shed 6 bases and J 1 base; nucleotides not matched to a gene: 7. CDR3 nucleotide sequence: TGTGCCAGCAGCGCAATGGGGACAGGGAACACCGGGGAGCTGTTTTTT. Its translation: CASSAMGTGNTGELFF.

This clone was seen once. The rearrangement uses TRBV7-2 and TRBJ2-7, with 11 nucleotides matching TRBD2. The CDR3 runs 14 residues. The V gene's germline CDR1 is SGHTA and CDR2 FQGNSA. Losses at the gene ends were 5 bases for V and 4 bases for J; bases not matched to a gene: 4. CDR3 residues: CASSAGTSGYEQYF. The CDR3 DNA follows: TGTGCCAGCAGCGCCGGGACTAGCGGATACGAGCAGTACTTC.

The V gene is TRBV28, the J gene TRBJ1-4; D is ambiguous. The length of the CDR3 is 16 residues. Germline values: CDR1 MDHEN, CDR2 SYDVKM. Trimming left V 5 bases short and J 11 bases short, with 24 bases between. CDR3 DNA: TGTGCCAGCAGTCCAACCAACGTAGGAGGAATGAGGAAACTGTTTTTT. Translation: CASSPTNVGGMRKLFF.

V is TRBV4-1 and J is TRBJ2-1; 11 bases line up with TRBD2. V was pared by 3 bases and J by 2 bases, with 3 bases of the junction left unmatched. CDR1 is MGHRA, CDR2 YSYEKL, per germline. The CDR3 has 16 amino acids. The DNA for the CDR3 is TGCGCCAGCAGCCAGCAGACTAGCGGGACCTACAATGAGCAGTTCTTC. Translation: CASSQQTSGTYNEQFF.

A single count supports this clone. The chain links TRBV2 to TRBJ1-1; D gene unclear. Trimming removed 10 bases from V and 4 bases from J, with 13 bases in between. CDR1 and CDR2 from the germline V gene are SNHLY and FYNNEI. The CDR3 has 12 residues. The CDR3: CAIIPRSTEAFF. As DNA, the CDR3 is TGTGCCATTATACCTCGGAGCACTGAAGCTTTCTTT.

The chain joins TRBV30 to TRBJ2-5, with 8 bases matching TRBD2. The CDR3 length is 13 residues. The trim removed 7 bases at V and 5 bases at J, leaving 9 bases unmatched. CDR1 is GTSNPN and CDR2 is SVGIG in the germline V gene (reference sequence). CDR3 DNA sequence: TGTGCCTACTCCGGGACTAGTAAGGAGACCCAGTACTTC. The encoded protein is CAYSGTSKETQYF.

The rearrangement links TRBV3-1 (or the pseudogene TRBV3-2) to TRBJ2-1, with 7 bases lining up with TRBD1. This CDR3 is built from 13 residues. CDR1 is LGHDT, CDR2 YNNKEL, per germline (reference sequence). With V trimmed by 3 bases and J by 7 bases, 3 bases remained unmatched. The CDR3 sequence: CASSHLTGNEQFF. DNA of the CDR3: TGTGCCAGCAGCCACCTGACAGGGAATGAGCAGTTCTTC.

CDR3 loop: CASSYRGGNTEAFF. The CDR3 bases are TGTGCCAGCAGCTACAGGGGAGGGAACACTGAAGCTTTCTTT. The chain couples TRBV25-1 to TRBJ1-1, with TRBD1 identical over 7 bases. Per germline, CDR1 MGHDK and CDR2 SYGVNS. The CDR3 is 14 amino acids. The V and J ends lost 6 bases and 1 base, in that order; junction bases with no gene match: 5.

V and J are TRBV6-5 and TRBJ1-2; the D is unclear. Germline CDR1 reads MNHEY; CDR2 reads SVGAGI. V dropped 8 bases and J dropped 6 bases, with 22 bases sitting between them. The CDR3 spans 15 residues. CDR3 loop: CASRIPGLALNGYTF. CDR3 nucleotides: TGTGCCAGCCGTATCCCGGGTCTTGCCTTAAATGGCTACACCTTC.

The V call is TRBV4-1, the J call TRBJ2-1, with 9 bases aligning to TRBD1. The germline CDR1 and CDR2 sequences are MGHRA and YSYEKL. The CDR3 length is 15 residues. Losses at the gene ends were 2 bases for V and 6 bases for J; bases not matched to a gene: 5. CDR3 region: CASSQLGTGINEQFF. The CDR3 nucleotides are TGCGCCAGCAGCCAATTGGGGACAGGGATCAATGAGCAGTTCTTC.

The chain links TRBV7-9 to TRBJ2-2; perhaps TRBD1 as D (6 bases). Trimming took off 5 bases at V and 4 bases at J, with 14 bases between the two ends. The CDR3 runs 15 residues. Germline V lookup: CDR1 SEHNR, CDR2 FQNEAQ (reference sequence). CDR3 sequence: CASSQPGHSTGELFF. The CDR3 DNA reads TGTGCCAGCAGCCAACCGGGACATAGCACCGGGGAGCTGTTTTTT.

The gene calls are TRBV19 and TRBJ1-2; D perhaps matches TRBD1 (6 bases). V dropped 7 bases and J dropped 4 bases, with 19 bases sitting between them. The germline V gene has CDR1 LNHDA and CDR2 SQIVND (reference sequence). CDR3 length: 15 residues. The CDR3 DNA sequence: TGTGCCAGTAAGGGGGTTGCGACAGAGACCTATGGCTACACCTTC. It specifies CASKGVATETYGYTF.

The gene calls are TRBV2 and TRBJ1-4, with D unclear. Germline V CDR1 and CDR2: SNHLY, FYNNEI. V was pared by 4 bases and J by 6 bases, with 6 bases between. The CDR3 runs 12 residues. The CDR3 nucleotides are TGTGCCAGCAGTGCCGGGGATGAAAAACTGTTTTTT. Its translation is CASSAGDEKLFF.

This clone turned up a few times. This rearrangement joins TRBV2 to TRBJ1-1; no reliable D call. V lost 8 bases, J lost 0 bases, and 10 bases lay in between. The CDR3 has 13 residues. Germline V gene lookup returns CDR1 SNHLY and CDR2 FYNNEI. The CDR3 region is CASELRMNTEAFF. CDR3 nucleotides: TGTGCCAGCGAACTGCGGATGAACACTGAAGCTTTCTTT. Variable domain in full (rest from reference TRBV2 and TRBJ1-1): EPEVTQTPSHQVTQMGQEVILRCVPISNHLYFYWYRQILGQKVEFLVSFYNNEISEKSEIFDDQFSVERPDGSNFTLKIRSTKLEDSAMYFCASELRMNTEAFFGQGTRLTVV.

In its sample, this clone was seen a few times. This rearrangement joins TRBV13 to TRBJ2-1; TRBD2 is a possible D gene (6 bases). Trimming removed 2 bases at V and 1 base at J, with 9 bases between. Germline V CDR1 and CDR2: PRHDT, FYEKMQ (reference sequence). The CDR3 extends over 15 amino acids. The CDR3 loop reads CASSLSGSSYNEQFF. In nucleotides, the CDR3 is TGTGCCAGCAGCTTATCCGGGAGTTCCTACAATGAGCAGTTCTTC.

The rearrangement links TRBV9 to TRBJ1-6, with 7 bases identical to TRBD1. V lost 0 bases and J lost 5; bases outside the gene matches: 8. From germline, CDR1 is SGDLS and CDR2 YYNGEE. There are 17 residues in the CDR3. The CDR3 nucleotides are TGTGCCAGCAGCGTAGCCCTAGAGACAGGGAATAATTCACCCCTCCACTTT. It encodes CASSVALETGNNSPLHF.

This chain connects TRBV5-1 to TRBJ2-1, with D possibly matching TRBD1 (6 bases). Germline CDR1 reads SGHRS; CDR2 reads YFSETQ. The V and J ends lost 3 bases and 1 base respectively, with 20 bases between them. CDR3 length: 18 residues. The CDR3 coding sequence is TGCGCCAGCAGCTATGAAGGGAGTATGGGGGCGTCCTACAATGAGCAGTTCTTC. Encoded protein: CASSYEGSMGASYNEQFF.

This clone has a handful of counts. CDR3 sequence: CASSLGDRAGYTF. CDR3 DNA: TGCGCCAGCAGCTTGGGGGACAGGGCTGGCTACACCTTC. The J gene is TRBJ1-2, the V gene TRBV5-1; the match to TRBD1 covers 9 bases. The CDR3 spans 13 residues. CDR1 and CDR2 (germline): SGHRS, YFSETQ. Trimming removed 0 bases from V and 7 bases from J; junction bases left unmatched: 1.

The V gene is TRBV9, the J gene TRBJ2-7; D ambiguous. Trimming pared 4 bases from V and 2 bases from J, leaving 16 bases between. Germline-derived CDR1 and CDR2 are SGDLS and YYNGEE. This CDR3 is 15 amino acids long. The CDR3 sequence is CASSTHPAPTYEQYF. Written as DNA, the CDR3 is TGTGCCAGCAGCACCCACCCAGCGCCCACCTACGAGCAGTACTTC.

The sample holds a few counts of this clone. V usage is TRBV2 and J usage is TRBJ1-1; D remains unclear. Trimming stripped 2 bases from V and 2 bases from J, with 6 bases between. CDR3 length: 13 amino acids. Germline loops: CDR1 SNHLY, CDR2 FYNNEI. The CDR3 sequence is CASSENTNTEAFF. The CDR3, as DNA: TGTGCCAGCAGTGAAAATACAAACACTGAAGCTTTCTTT.

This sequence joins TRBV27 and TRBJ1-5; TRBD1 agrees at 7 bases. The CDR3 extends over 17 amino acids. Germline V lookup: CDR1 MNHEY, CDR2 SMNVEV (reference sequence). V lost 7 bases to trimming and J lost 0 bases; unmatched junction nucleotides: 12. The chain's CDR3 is CASIPRGLAISNQPQHF. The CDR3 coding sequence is TGTGCCAGCATACCGAGGGGGCTGGCGATTAGCAATCAGCCCCAGCATTTT.

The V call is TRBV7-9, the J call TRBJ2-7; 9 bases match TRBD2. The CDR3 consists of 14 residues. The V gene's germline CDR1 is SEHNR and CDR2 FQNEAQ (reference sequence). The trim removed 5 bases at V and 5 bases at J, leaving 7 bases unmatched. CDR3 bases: TGTGCCAGCAGCGCCGGGACTAGCCTCCACGAGCAGTACTTC. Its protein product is CASSAGTSLHEQYF.

The DNA of the CDR3 is TGTGCCAGCAGCCAAGGACTTTCCCCCCTCTACAATGAGCAGTTCTTC. Translated: CASSQGLSPLYNEQFF. The rearrangement uses TRBV7-3 and TRBJ2-1; TRBD2 is a possible D gene (5 bases). V was trimmed by 5 bases and J by 3 bases, leaving 17 bases between them. The germline V gene has CDR1 SGHTA and CDR2 FQGTGA. The length of the CDR3 is 16 residues.